This T cell receptor beta chain came from a study of memory CD4+ T cells and cytomegalovirus serostatus. Study overall: This sample comes from healthy Belgian adults, about nine CMV seropositive, approximately 22 seronegative. Points from the study as a whole: CD4+ memory repertoires contained 67 of 164 reported CMV TCRbeta sequences.

The length of the CDR3 is 15 residues. Germline V gene data show CDR1 as MNHNY and CDR2 as SVGAGI (reference sequence). V lost 2 bases to trimming and J lost 4 bases; unmatched junction nucleotides: 3. The sort gate was single viable CD3+CD4+CD8-CD45RO+ cells for memory CD4+ T cells. Only in-frame clones appear in the TCRdb table, and some are missing; sequencing was by immunoSEQ multiplex PCR. The sample has about 80,000 clones; 80% are singletons. With regard to this clone: What it recognizes is unknown.

The genes are TRBV6-6 and TRBJ1-3; 9 positions agree with TRBD1. The source of this sequence is an adult in good health and CMV-seronegative. The specimen was memory CD4+ T cells from blood. The CDR3 DNA is TGTGCCAGCAGTTACCCCGGGACAGGGGGAAACACCATATATTTT. Translation gives CASSYPGTGGNTIYF.